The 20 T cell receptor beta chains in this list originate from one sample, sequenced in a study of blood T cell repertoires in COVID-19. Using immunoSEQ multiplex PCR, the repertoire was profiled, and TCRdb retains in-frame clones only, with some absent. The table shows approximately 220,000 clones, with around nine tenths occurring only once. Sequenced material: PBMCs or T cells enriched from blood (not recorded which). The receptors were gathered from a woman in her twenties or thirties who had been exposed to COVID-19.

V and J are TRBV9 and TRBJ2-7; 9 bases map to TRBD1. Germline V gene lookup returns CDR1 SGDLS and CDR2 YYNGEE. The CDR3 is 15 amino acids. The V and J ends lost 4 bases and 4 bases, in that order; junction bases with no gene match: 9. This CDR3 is CASSPETGGFYEQYF. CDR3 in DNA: TGTGCCAGCAGCCCGGAGACAGGGGGTTTTTACGAGCAGTACTTC.

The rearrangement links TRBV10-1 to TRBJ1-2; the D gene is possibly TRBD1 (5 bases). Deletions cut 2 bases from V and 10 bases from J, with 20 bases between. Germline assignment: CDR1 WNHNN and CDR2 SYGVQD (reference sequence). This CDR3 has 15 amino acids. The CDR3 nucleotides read TGCGCCAGCAGTGAGATGGGGCAGGACGTCGTGGACTACACCTTC. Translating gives CASSEMGQDVVDYTF.

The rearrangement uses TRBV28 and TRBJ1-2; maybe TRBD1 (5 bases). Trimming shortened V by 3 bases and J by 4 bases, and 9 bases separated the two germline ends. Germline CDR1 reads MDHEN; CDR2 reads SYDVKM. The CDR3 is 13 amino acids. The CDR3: CASSLGGAYGYTF. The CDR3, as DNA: TGTGCCAGCAGTTTGGGAGGGGCCTATGGCTACACCTTC.

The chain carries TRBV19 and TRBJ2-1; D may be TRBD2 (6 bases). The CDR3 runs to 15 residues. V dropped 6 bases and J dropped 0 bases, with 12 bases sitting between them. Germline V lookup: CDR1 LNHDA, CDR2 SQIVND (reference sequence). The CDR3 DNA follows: TGTGCCAGTAGCCCTTGGGGGGTCTCCTACAATGAGCAGTTCTTC. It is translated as CASSPWGVSYNEQFF.

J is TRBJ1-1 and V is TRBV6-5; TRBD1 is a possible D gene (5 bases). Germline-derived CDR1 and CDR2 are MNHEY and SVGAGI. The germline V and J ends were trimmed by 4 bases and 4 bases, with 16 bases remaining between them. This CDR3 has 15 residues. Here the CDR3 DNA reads TGTGCCAGCAGTTCACCCCGGGGGTCAGGCACTGAAGCTTTCTTT. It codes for CASSSPRGSGTEAFF.

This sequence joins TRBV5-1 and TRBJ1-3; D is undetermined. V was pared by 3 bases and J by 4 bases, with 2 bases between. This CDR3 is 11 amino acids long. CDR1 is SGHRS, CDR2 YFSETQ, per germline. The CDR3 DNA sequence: TGCGCCAGCAGCTCGGGAAACACCATATATTTT. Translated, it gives CASSSGNTIYF.

The CDR3 coding sequence is TGCGCCAGCACAATAGCGGGGTGGGTGATCTACGAGCAGTACTTC. It translates to CASTIAGWVIYEQYF. The chain combines TRBV5-1 with TRBJ2-7, with 8 nucleotides matching TRBD2. This CDR3 is 15 amino acids long. In germline, CDR1 is SGHRS, CDR2 YFSETQ. The V and J ends lost 6 bases and 3 bases, in that order; junction bases with no gene match: 11.

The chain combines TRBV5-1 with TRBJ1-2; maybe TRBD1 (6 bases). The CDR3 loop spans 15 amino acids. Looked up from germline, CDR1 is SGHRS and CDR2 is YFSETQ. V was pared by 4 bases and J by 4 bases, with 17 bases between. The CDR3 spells CASSPPGGAGYGYTF. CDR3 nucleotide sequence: TGCGCCAGCAGCCCCCCGGGGGGCGCTGGCTATGGCTACACCTTC.

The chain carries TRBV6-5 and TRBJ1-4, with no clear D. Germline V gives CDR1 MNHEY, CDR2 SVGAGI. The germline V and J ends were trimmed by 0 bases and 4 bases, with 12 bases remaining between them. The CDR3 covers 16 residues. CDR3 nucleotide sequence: TGTGCCAGCAGTTACTCGATAGGTCAGGATAATGAAAAACTGTTTTTT. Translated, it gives CASSYSIGQDNEKLFF.

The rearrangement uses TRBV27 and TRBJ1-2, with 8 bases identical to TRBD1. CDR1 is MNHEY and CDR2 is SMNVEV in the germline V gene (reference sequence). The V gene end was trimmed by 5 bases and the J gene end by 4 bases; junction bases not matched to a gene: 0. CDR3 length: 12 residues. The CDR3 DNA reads TGTGCCAGCAGTACAGGGGGCTATGGCTACACCTTC. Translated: CASSTGGYGYTF.

CDR3: CASSANEKLFF. The CDR3, as DNA: TGTGCCAGCTCGGCTAATGAAAAACTGTTTTTT. V and J are TRBV2 and TRBJ1-4, with D hard to call. V was shortened by 8 bases and J by 3 bases, with 4 bases between the two germline ends. Germline V gene lookup returns CDR1 SNHLY and CDR2 FYNNEI. CDR3 length equals 11 residues.

CDR3 sequence reads: CASSQDEDRPSYEQYF. The CDR3 DNA reads TGCGCCAGCAGCCAAGATGAGGACAGGCCGTCCTACGAGCAGTACTTC. The chain carries TRBV4-1 and TRBJ2-7; 7 bases are shared with TRBD1. Germline V gene data show CDR1 as MGHRA and CDR2 as YSYEKL. The CDR3 covers 16 residues. J lost 1 base, V lost 0 bases, and 6 bases had no gene match.

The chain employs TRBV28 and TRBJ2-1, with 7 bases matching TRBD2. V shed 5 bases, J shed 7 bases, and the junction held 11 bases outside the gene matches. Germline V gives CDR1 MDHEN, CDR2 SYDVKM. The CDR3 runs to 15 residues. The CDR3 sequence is CASSISSGSGNEQFF. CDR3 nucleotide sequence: TGTGCCAGCAGTATTAGTAGCGGGTCGGGGAATGAGCAGTTCTTC. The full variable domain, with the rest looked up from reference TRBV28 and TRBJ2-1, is DVKVTQSSRYLVKRTGEKVFLECVQDMDHENMFWYRQDPGLGLRLIYFSYDVKMKEKGDIPEGYSVSREKKERFSLILESASTNQTSMYLCASSISSGSGNEQFFGPGTRLTVL.

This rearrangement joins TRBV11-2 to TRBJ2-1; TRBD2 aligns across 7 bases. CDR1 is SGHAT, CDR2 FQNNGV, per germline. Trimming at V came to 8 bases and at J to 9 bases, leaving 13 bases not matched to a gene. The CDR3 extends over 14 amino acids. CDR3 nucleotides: TGTGCCAGCCACCCGGGAGCGGGGTTGGTTGAGCAGTTCTTC. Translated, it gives CASHPGAGLVEQFF. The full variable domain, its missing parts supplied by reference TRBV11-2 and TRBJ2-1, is EAGVAQSPRYKIIEKRQSVAFWCNPISGHATLYWYQQILGQGPKLLIQFQNNGVVDDSQLPKDRFSAERLKGVDSTLKIQPAKLEDSAVYLCASHPGAGLVEQFFGPGTRLTVL.

CDR3 nucleotide sequence: TGCGCCAGCAGCTTAGGACAGCCAACTAATGAAAAACTGTTTTTT. It translates to CASSLGQPTNEKLFF. V and J are TRBV5-1 and TRBJ1-4; the D gene is possibly TRBD1 (6 bases). CDR3 length equals 15 residues. V dropped 2 bases and J dropped 0 bases, with 8 bases sitting between them. The germline gives CDR1 SGHRS, CDR2 YFSETQ.

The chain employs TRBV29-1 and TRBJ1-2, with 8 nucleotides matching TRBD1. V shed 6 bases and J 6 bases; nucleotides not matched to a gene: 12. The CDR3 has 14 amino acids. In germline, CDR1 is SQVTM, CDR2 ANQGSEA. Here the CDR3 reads CSVEIGQGRNGYTF. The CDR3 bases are TGCAGCGTGGAGATAGGACAGGGACGAAATGGCTACACCTTC.

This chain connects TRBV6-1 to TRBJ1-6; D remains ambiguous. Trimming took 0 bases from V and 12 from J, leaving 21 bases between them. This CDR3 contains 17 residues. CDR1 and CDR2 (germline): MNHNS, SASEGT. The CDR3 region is CASSEALRRDRREPLHF. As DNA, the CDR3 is TGTGCCAGCAGTGAAGCGCTTAGGAGGGATCGACGGGAACCCCTCCACTTT.

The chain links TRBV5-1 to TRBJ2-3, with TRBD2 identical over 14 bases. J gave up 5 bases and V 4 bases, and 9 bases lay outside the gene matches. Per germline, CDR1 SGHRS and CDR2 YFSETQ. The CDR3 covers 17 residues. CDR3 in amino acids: CASSPGTSGGLGDTQYF. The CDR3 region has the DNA TGCGCCAGCAGCCCCGGGACTAGCGGGGGACTTGGAGATACGCAGTATTTT.

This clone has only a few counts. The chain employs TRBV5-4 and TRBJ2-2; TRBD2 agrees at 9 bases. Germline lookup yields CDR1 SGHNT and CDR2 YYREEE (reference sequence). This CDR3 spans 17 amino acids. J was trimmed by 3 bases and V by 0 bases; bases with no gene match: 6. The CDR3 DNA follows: TGTGCCAGCAGCTTGGCCGCGGGCGGGGGGGACACCGGGGAGCTGTTTTTT. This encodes CASSLAAGGGDTGELFF.

In nucleotides, the CDR3 is TGTGCCAGCAGGAGTTTTAGCAATCAGCCCCAGCATTTT. Protein product: CASRSFSNQPQHF. The chain is built from TRBV2 and TRBJ1-5; no definite D call. Trimming left V 6 bases short and J 0 bases short, with 6 bases between. The CDR3 runs 13 residues. Germline lookup yields CDR1 SNHLY and CDR2 FYNNEI. The full variable domain, rest sourced from reference TRBV2 and TRBJ1-5, is EPEVTQTPSHQVTQMGQEVILRCVPISNHLYFYWYRQILGQKVEFLVSFYNNEISEKSEIFDDQFSVERPDGSNFTLKIRSTKLEDSAMYFCASRSFSNQPQHFGDGTRLSIL.